This T cell receptor beta chain was captured by sequencing in a study of cytomegalovirus exposure and HLA in healthy donors. Overall study: Earlier results showed roughly 120 million unique TCR beta sequences derived from some 190 million T cells. Tens of millions of unique TCRs from HLA-typed donors made up an early data release. Study-wide points: A missense variant in DCLRE1C was later tied to TCR beta V- and J-gene trimming.

Donors consisted of healthy bone marrow donors. Primers included in the PCR were 60 Vbeta and 13 Jbeta primers. Libraries were prepared by immunoSEQ multiplex PCR; TCRdb keeps only in-frame clonotypes and omits some of them. The sample gives over 130,000 clones, more than 75% of which show up once; 5% to 8% is in the top ten. A word on this clone: Its specificity is not known.

V shed 7 bases and J shed 6 bases, with 15 bases lying between them. Germline CDR1 PRHDT, CDR2 FYEKMQ (reference sequence). The CDR3 spans 13 residues. V gene TRBV13 combines with J gene TRBJ1-2, with no clear D. The origin of this receptor is a woman between 40 and 50 years old in good health and CMV-seropositive. The sequenced sample consisted of PBMCs. DNA for the CDR3: TGTGCCAGCACCCCGGGGAAAGGTGATGGCTACACCTTC. Protein: CASTPGKGDGYTF.